This T cell receptor beta chain was retrieved from a study of blood T cell repertoires in COVID-19 (dated by TCRdb to 2018 to 2020). In terms of the full investigation: Samples covering the acute and convalescent phases of COVID-19 were provided by collaborators in the United States, Italy and Spain. The material from the prospective study consisted of cDNA or gDNA derived from T cells, B-cell-depleted T cells, or PBMCs. Subjects who had been exposed to COVID-19, were actively infected with it, or had recovered from it provided the deeply sampled blood TCRbeta repertoires that made up the dataset. The repertoires were released in a freely available public database intended as a resource for research on the immune response to SARS-CoV-2. The samples were drawn from the first 160 participants of the ongoing ImmuneRACE study and from 1,254 subjects provided by 6 global collaborators. Nearly every sample came with metadata listing a de-identified subject ID, COVID-19 status, age in years and sex. Where available, HLA class I and class II types were obtained from metadata supplied by the sample provider rather than from assay-based typing. Summary of the overall study and its limitations: The amount of clinical and demographic metadata varied by source and participant and was provided uncurated.

In its sample, this clone was seen once. Its binding antigen is unknown. No base qualities exist here, and no much larger clone lies one base off it. TCRbeta CDR3 regions were amplified from genomic DNA using the immunoSEQ Assay, a bias-controlled multiplex PCR. The authors' pipeline ran thus. The number of nucleated cells in each sample was estimated from the amplification of reference gene primers within the assay. Sequence reads were collapsed and filtered to measure the absolute abundance of every unique TCRbeta CDR3 rearrangement. For each sample, productive Simpson clonality was calculated by taking the square root of Simpson's diversity index across productive rearrangements. TCRdb carries this immuneACCESS record with in-frame sequences only. Its versions omit some clonotypes, under half of them owing to an unresolved V gene in the studies checked, with the rest unexplained. V and J calls and clone size are as listed in that table; D and trimming were resolved from the DNA. A total of 300,000 to 350,000 clones appear in this sample, over 70% of them only once. The ten largest clonotypes hold 2.5% to 3% of the sample.

Whole blood was collected in K2EDTA tubes by collaborating institutions according to the institutions' own protocols. For TCRbeta analysis, collaborator samples were shipped as frozen whole blood, as isolated PBMCs, or as DNA extracted from either sample type. Sequencing was performed on peripheral blood. This clonotype was obtained from a man aged 25-45 years with active or convalescent COVID-19.

The DNA sequence is as follows: TGTGCCAGCAGCGCGGGGCGGGTGACGACCGGGGAGCTGTTTTTT. It translates as CASSAGRVTTGELFF. The chain is encoded by TRBV11-3 joined to TRBJ2-2, with TRBD2 as a weak D call on 6 bases. The germline V gene encodes CDR1 SGHNT and CDR2 YENEEA. Counted from cysteine to phenylalanine, this CDR3 has 15 amino acids. Only CDR3 DNA is held: 45 bases, read in frame from base 1. The junction shows trimming of 5 bases on V and 5 bases on J, plus 15 bases between the germline ends. The variable domain in full, with residues beyond the CDR3 obtained from the reference TRBV11-3 and TRBJ2-2 genes, is EAGVVQSPRYKIIEKKQPVAFWCNPISGHNTLYWYLQNLGQGPELLIRYENEEAVDDSQLPKDRFSAERLKGVDSTLKIQPAELGDSAVYLCASSAGRVTTGELFFGEGSRLTVL.